The 31 T cell receptor beta chains reported below all come from one sample, sequenced in a study of T-cell reconstitution after alpha-beta-depleted transplantation in children. Unique molecular identifiers were used in preparing the TCRbeta library. MiXCR, applied by TCRdb to the PCR reads, yields one record per CDR3 protein. The sample has fewer than 90,000 distinct CDR3 sequences, around 7.9% seen once. Source: PBMCs from the stem cell graft donor, taken from the stem cell graft. The receptors shown here come from a human donor who donated a stem cell graft to a child with acute lymphoblastic leukemia.

This clonotype was counted at least ten times. The chain employs TRBV27 and TRBJ2-3; 7 bases map to TRBD1. Unmatched junction bases numbered 1, after V lost 4 bases and J lost 0 bases. CDR3 length equals 14 residues. The germline gives CDR1 MNHEY, CDR2 SMNVEV (reference sequence). Written as DNA, the CDR3 is TGTGCCAGCAGTTGGACAGGAAGCACAGATACGCAGTATTTT. Its protein product is CASSWTGSTDTQYF.

This clonotype was seen a few times. V is TRBV4-1 and J is TRBJ2-7; 9 nucleotides align to TRBD1. CDR3 length: 17 amino acids. V lost 0 bases and J lost 4; bases outside the gene matches: 10. From germline, CDR1 is MGHRA and CDR2 YSYEKL. The DNA of the CDR3 is TGCGCCAGCAGCCAAGAGGGACCCGAGACAGGGGGGTACGAGCAGTACTTC. The encoded protein is CASSQEGPETGGYEQYF.

As concerns this clonotype: At one boundary the junction diverges from the germline segment, which might be a read error. This sequence joins TRBV2 and TRBJ1-1; no clear D gene. The germline gives CDR1 SNHLY, CDR2 FYNNEI. The CDR3 contains 14 residues. The CDR3 bases are TGTGCCAGCCGGGCGGAGAGGCTGAACACTGAAGCTGTCTTT. Amino acid sequence: CASRAERLNTEAVF.

This clonotype showed up many times. The chain is built from TRBV12-3 or TRBV12-4 and TRBJ2-3, with unresolved D. This CDR3 spans 13 amino acids. Trimming stripped 4 bases from V and 0 bases from J, with 5 bases between. CDR3 nucleotide sequence: TGTGCCAGCAGTTCCATTAGCACAGATACGCAGTATTTT. Encoded protein: CASSSISTDTQYF.

This clonotype was observed at least ten times. This sequence joins TRBV7-2 and TRBJ2-7, with 7 bases aligning to TRBD2. V was pared by 1 base and J by 7 bases, with 13 bases of the junction left unmatched. The CDR3 is 16 amino acids. CDR1 is SGHTA, CDR2 FQGNSA, per germline. This CDR3 reads CASSLGGWAGAEEQYF. The DNA for the CDR3 is TGTGCCAGCAGCTTAGGAGGTTGGGCGGGAGCGGAGGAGCAGTACTTC.

This chain joins TRBV10-3 and TRBJ2-3; 12 bases align to TRBD2. The CDR3 spans 16 residues. The V gene's germline CDR1 is ENHRY and CDR2 SYGVKD. Trimming cost V 6 bases and J 3 bases; bases outside gene matches: 7. The CDR3 region has the DNA TGTGCCATCAGGCGGACTAGCGGGGAAGTAACAGATACGCAGTATTTT. It specifies CAIRRTSGEVTDTQYF.

In this sample, this clonotype turned up many times. Here the CDR3 reads CATSSDGQETQYF. The CDR3 DNA sequence: TGTGCCACCAGCAGCGACGGACAAGAGACCCAGTACTTC. The rearrangement links TRBV15 to TRBJ2-5; D not certain. Germline V gene data show CDR1 as LNHNV and CDR2 as YYDKDF (reference sequence). V lost 3 bases, J lost 2 bases, and 7 bases lay in between. CDR3 length: 13 residues.

In this sample, this clonotype turned up many times. The chain carries TRBV5-1 and TRBJ1-6; D is undetermined. In germline, CDR1 is SGHRS, CDR2 YFSETQ. This CDR3 is built from 14 residues. V lost 1 base and J lost 5, with 7 bases in between. CDR3 in DNA: TGCGCCAGCAGCTTGCAGCCCGATAATTCACCCCTCCACTTT. Translation: CASSLQPDNSPLHF.

Only a few counts were recorded for this clonotype. The chain employs TRBV18 and TRBJ1-5, with 9 positions matching TRBD1. The V and J ends lost 2 bases and 2 bases, in that order; junction bases with no gene match: 7. Germline loops: CDR1 KGHSH, CDR2 LQKENI. The CDR3 runs to 17 residues. CDR3 protein: CASSPGPGQGGNQPQHF. The CDR3 DNA sequence: TGTGCCAGCTCACCAGGACCGGGACAGGGTGGCAATCAGCCCCAGCATTTT.

This clonotype appeared many times. This rearrangement joins TRBV5-6 to TRBJ2-2, with 8 bases matching TRBD2. Germline CDR1 and CDR2: SGHDT and YYEEEE. This CDR3 is 16 amino acids long. J lost 4 bases, V lost 0 bases, and 5 bases had no gene match. The CDR3 here is CASSLAERGFTGELFF. DNA of the CDR3: TGTGCCAGCAGCTTGGCCGAGCGGGGGTTCACCGGGGAGCTGTTTTTT. Looking up the rest from reference TRBV5-6 and TRBJ2-2 gives the full variable domain: DAGVTQSPTHLIKTRGQQVTLRCSPKSGHDTVSWYQQALGQGPQFIFQYYEEEERQRGNFPDRFSGHQFPNYSSELNVNALLLGDSALYLCASSLAERGFTGELFFGEGSRLTVL.

This clonotype has ten or more counts. This chain connects TRBV12-3 or TRBV12-4 to TRBJ1-5, with D perhaps TRBD1 (6 bases). Trimming took off 4 bases at V and 3 bases at J, with 10 bases between the two ends. CDR3 size: 14 residues. The CDR3 sequence is CASSSRGANQPQHF. CDR3 nucleotides: TGTGCCAGCAGTTCCAGGGGAGCCAATCAGCCCCAGCATTTT.

This clonotype was picked up many times. V and J are TRBV16 and TRBJ2-4; 8 positions agree with TRBD1. The CDR3 has 16 amino acids. With 4 bases clipped from V and 3 bases from J, the junction kept 8 bases outside the gene matches. Germline lookup yields CDR1 KGHSY and CDR2 FQNENV. The CDR3 reads CASSPGGALFKNIQYF. Here the CDR3 DNA reads TGTGCCAGCAGCCCAGGGGGCGCCCTCTTCAAAAACATTCAGTACTTC.

In its sample, this clonotype was seen a few times. The chain has TRBV20-1 and TRBJ2-5; TRBD2 agrees at 15 bases. J lost 5 bases, V lost 2 bases, and 12 bases had no gene match. The germline gives CDR1 DFQATT, CDR2 SNEGSKA (reference sequence). There are 18 residues in the CDR3. CDR3: CSARSPGTSGRIQETQYF. Here the CDR3 DNA reads TGCAGTGCTAGAAGCCCCGGGACTAGCGGGAGGATTCAGGAGACCCAGTACTTC.

Ten or more counts support this clonotype. CDR3 sequence reads: CASSLGHGGTSYNEQFF. The CDR3 region has the DNA TGTGCCAGCAGTCTTGGTCACGGGGGGACTAGCTACAATGAGCAGTTCTTC. The rearrangement links TRBV11-1 to TRBJ2-1, with 8 positions matching TRBD2. The V gene's germline CDR1 is SGHAT and CDR2 FQDESV (reference sequence). The CDR3 is made up of 17 amino acids. Losses at the gene ends were 6 bases for V and 3 bases for J; bases not matched to a gene: 13. Full variable domain (rest looked up from reference TRBV11-1 and TRBJ2-1): EAEVAQSPRYKITEKSQAVAFWCDPISGHATLYWYRQILGQGPELLVQFQDESVVDDSQLPKDRFSAERLKGVDSTLKIQPAELGDSAMYLCASSLGHGGTSYNEQFFGPGTRLTVL.

This clonotype was observed a few times. V is TRBV7-9 and J is TRBJ2-1, with a possible D match to TRBD2 (7 bases). The CDR3 has 14 amino acids. Germline loops: CDR1 SEHNR, CDR2 FQNEAQ (reference sequence). Trimming removed 5 bases at V and 4 bases at J, with 12 bases between. The DNA of the CDR3 is TGTGCCAGCAGCCTGGGGGGGCTATACAATGAGCAGTTCTTC. As protein: CASSLGGLYNEQFF.

The chain employs TRBV7-2 and TRBJ1-5; TRBD1 is a possible D gene (6 bases). CDR3 length: 16 residues. The V end lost 4 bases, the J end lost 6 bases, and 19 bases lay between the germline ends. Germline V gene data show CDR1 as SGHTA and CDR2 as FQGNSA. The CDR3 DNA reads as TGTGCCAGCAGCTCCGCGACAGGTGGAGGCAGTCAGCCCCAGCATTTT. This codes for CASSSATGGGSQPQHF.

This clonotype showed up many times. V and J are TRBV7-4 and TRBJ2-2; D not resolved. Germline CDR1 is SGHVT and CDR2 is SQSDAQ. The V gene lost 8 bases and the J gene lost 10 bases, with 5 bases spanning the gap. The CDR3 runs 9 residues. Here the CDR3 DNA reads TGTGCCAGCGCTAAGGAGCTGTTTTTT. Translating it yields CASAKELFF.

This clonotype was seen a few times. The V call is TRBV27, the J call TRBJ1-2, with 7 bases aligning to TRBD1. The CDR3 is 14 residues long. Unmatched junction bases numbered 5, after V lost 4 bases and J lost 3 bases. CDR1 is MNHEY and CDR2 is SMNVEV in the germline V gene (reference sequence). In DNA form, the CDR3 reads TGTGCCAGCAGTTCTTCCGGGACAGACTATGGCTACACCTTC. Translation gives CASSSSGTDYGYTF.

J is TRBJ2-7 and V is TRBV5-1, with TRBD2 as a possible D gene (5 bases). The CDR3 sequence is 11 residues long. V was clipped by 3 bases and J by 7 bases, with 8 bases between them. Germline CDR1 and CDR2: SGHRS and YFSETQ. The CDR3 loop reads CASSSPGEQYF. The CDR3 coding sequence is TGCGCCAGCAGCTCCCCGGGAGAGCAGTACTTC.

In this sample, this clonotype turned up many times. The chain recombines TRBV29-1 with TRBJ2-3; 9 bases line up with TRBD1. This CDR3 has 16 amino acids. Per germline, CDR1 SQVTM and CDR2 ANQGSEA. V shed 7 bases and J 4 bases; nucleotides not matched to a gene: 15. In DNA form, the CDR3 reads TGCAGCGCTCCAAGGTCGGGGACAGGGAAGGCAGATACGCAGTATTTT. Encoded protein: CSAPRSGTGKADTQYF.

This clonotype occurred a few times. V usage is TRBV5-4 and J usage is TRBJ2-7; 9 bases are shared with TRBD1. V was pared by 1 base and J by 5 bases, with 1 base of the junction left unmatched. CDR1 SGHNT and CDR2 YYREEE come from the germline V gene (reference sequence). The CDR3 spans 13 residues. CDR3 coding DNA: TGTGCCAGCAGCTTGACAGGGGGCCACGAGCAGTACTTC. This codes for CASSLTGGHEQYF. The entire variable domain, with the rest obtained from reference TRBV5-4 and TRBJ2-7, is as follows: ETGVTQSPTHLIKTRGQQVTLRCSSQSGHNTVSWYQQALGQGPQFIFQYYREEENGRGNFPPRFSGLQFPNYSSELNVNALELDDSALYLCASSLTGGHEQYFGPGTRLTVT.

This clonotype has a count of ten or more. The gene calls are TRBV7-2 and TRBJ2-1; D perhaps matches TRBD1 (6 bases). Germline assignment: CDR1 SGHTA and CDR2 FQGNSA. V was pared by 4 bases and J by 4 bases, with 8 bases between. The CDR3 is made up of 13 amino acids. CDR3 sequence reads: CASSSGVYNEQFF. The CDR3 coding sequence is TGTGCCAGCAGCTCAGGGGTGTACAATGAGCAGTTCTTC.

At least ten counts were recorded for this clonotype. The chain has TRBV24-1 and TRBJ2-1; D perhaps matches TRBD1 (6 bases). The CDR3 loop spans 16 amino acids. The V end lost 3 bases, the J end lost 7 bases, and 18 bases lay between the germline ends. Germline lookup yields CDR1 KGHDR and CDR2 SFDVKD. This CDR3 reads CATSDAAGTKYNEQFF. The CDR3 bases are TGTGCCACCAGTGATGCGGCCGGGACAAAGTATAATGAGCAGTTCTTC.

This clonotype was observed a few times. The rearrangement joins TRBV27 to TRBJ2-1, with D unclear. The CDR3 runs 14 residues. Germline V gene sequence: CDR1 MNHEY, CDR2 SMNVEV (reference sequence). Trimming took 0 bases from V and 2 from J, leaving 5 bases between them. The CDR3 sequence is CASSLSVPYNEQFF. The CDR3 nucleotides are TGTGCCAGCAGTTTATCGGTCCCCTACAATGAGCAGTTCTTC.

This clonotype was counted many times. The V and J genes are TRBV29-1 and TRBJ2-7; 7 bases are shared with TRBD1. Trimming removed 4 bases from V and 3 bases from J; junction bases left unmatched: 9. This CDR3 is built from 14 residues. Germline loops: CDR1 SQVTM, CDR2 ANQGSEA. The CDR3 sequence is CSVALRDRVYEQYF. CDR3 coding DNA: TGCAGCGTTGCCCTCCGGGACAGAGTCTACGAGCAGTACTTC.

V is TRBV7-6 and J is TRBJ2-7; 8 nucleotides match TRBD2. Per the germline V gene, CDR1 is SGHVS and CDR2 is FNYEAQ. CDR3 length equals 15 residues. Trimming took 1 base from V and 1 from J; bases not matched to a gene: 3. CDR3 in amino acids: CASSLVASGSYEQYF. CDR3 bases: TGTGCCAGCAGCTTAGTCGCTAGCGGGTCCTACGAGCAGTACTTC. The full variable domain, completed using reference TRBV7-6 and TRBJ2-7, is GAGVSQSPRYKVTKRGQDVALRCDPISGHVSLYWYRQALGQGPEFLTYFNYEAQQDKSGLPNDRFSAERPEGSISTLTIQRTEQRDSAMYRCASSLVASGSYEQYFGPGTRLTVT.

This clonotype turned up a few times. The chain uses TRBV19 and TRBJ2-5; tentatively, D is TRBD2 (5 bases). Germline-derived CDR1 and CDR2 are LNHDA and SQIVND (reference sequence). The V end was cut by 3 bases, the J end by 7 bases, with 12 bases between. The CDR3 consists of 13 residues. The CDR3 region has the DNA TGTGCCAGTAGTATTGGGAGCTTTGGGACCCAGTACTTC. Amino acid sequence: CASSIGSFGTQYF.

This clonotype was seen many times. The chain is built from TRBV5-6 and TRBJ2-3; 10 nucleotides match TRBD2. The J segment lost 5 bases and the V segment lost 4 bases, leaving 10 bases of the junction unmatched. Germline CDR1 is SGHDT and CDR2 is YYEEEE. This CDR3 has 16 residues. The CDR3 coding sequence is TGTGCCAGCAGCCCTCCGGGACTAGCGAGTAGAGATACGCAGTATTTT. Translated, it gives CASSPPGLASRDTQYF.

This clonotype occurred many times. The rearrangement uses TRBV7-9 and TRBJ1-1, with D possibly being TRBD1 (5 bases). The germline V gene has CDR1 SEHNR and CDR2 FQNEAQ (reference sequence). The V end lost 4 bases, the J end lost 1 base, and 13 bases lay between the germline ends. The CDR3 is 15 residues long. This CDR3 reads CASSWGEVQNTEAFF. DNA of the CDR3: TGTGCCAGCAGCTGGGGCGAGGTCCAGAACACTGAAGCTTTCTTT. Drawing the rest from reference TRBV7-9 and TRBJ1-1, the complete variable domain is DTGVSQNPRHKITKRGQNVTFRCDPISEHNRLYWYRQTLGQGPEFLTYFQNEAQLEKSRLLSDRFSAERPKGSFSTLEIQRTEQGDSAMYLCASSWGEVQNTEAFFGQGTRLTVV.

This clonotype was detected only a few times. The V and J genes are TRBV5-4 and TRBJ2-7; D possibly corresponds to TRBD1 (5 bases). CDR1 is SGHNT, CDR2 YYREEE, per germline (reference sequence). V was shortened by 4 bases and J by 1 base, with 12 bases between the two germline ends. This CDR3 comprises 14 residues. CDR3 coding DNA: TGTGCCAGCAGCCCTGAGCAGGGATCCTACGAGCAGTACTTC. Its protein product is CASSPEQGSYEQYF.

In this sample, this clonotype turned up many times. The chain links TRBV18 to TRBJ1-6; D is possibly TRBD1 (5 bases). Trimming took 2 bases from V and 8 from J, leaving 10 bases between them. In germline, CDR1 is KGHSH, CDR2 LQKENI. The CDR3 runs to 14 residues. In DNA form, the CDR3 reads TGTGCCAGCTCACCATATCGAGGGGATTCACCCCTCCACTTT. Translated, it gives CASSPYRGDSPLHF.